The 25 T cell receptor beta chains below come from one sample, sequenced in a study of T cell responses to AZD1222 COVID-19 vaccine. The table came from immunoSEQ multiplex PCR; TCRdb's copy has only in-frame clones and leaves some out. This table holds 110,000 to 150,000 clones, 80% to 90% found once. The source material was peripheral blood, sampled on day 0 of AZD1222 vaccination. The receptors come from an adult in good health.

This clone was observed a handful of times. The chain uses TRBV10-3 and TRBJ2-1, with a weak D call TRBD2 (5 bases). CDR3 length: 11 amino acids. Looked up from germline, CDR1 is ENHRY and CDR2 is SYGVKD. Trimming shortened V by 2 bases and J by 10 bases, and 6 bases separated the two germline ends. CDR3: CAISEEGEQFF. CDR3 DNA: TGTGCCATCAGTGAGGAGGGAGAGCAGTTCTTC.

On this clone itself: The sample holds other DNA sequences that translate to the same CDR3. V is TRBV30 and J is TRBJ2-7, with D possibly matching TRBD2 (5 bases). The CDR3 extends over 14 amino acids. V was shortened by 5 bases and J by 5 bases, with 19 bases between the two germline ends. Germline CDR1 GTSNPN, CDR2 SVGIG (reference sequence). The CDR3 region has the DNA TGTGCCTGGGCCGATGAAGGAGGCCCCAACGAGCAGTACTTC. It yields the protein CAWADEGGPNEQYF.

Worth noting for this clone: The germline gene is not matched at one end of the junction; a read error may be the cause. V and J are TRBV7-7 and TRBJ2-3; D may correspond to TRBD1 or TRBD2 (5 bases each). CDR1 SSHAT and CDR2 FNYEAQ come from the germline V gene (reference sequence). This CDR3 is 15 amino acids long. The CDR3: CASSQLGGVTDTQYF. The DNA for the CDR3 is TGTGCTAGCAGCCAACTTGGGGGAGTGACAGATACGCAGTATTTT. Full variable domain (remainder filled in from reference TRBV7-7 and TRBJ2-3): GAGVSQSPRYKVTKRGQDVTLRCDPISSHATLYWYQQALGQGPEFLTYFNYEAQPDKSGLPSDRFSAERPEGSISTLTIQRTEQRDSAMYRCASSQLGGVTDTQYFGPGTRLTVL.

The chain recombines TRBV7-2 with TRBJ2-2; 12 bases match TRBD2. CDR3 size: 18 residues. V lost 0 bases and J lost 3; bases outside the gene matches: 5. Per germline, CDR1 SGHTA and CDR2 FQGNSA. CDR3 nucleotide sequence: TGTGCCAGCAGCTTAGCCCCCGGACTAGCGGGGCACACCGGGGAGCTGTTTTTT. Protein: CASSLAPGLAGHTGELFF.

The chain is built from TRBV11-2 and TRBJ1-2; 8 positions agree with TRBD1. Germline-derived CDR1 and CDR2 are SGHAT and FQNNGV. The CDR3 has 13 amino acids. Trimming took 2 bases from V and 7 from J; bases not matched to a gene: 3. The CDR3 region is CASSLLDRAGYTF. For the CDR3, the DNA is TGTGCCAGCAGCTTACTGGACAGGGCTGGCTACACCTTC. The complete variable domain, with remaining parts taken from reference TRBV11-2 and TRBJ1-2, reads EAGVAQSPRYKIIEKRQSVAFWCNPISGHATLYWYQQILGQGPKLLIQFQNNGVVDDSQLPKDRFSAERLKGVDSTLKIQPAKLEDSAVYLCASSLLDRAGYTFGSGTRLTVV.

The DNA of the CDR3 is TGTGCCAGCAGCCCATACTGGAACACTGAAGCTTTCTTT. Its translation: CASSPYWNTEAFF. The rearrangement uses TRBV7-2 and TRBJ1-1; D is unresolved. This CDR3 spans 13 amino acids. The V end lost 5 bases, the J end lost 1 base, and 8 bases lay between the germline ends. The germline CDR1 and CDR2 sequences are SGHTA and FQGNSA.

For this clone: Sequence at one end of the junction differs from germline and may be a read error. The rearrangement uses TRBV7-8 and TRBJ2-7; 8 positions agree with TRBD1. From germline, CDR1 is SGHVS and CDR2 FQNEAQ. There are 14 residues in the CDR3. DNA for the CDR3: TGTGCCAGCAGCTTAGCGATGGGACAGGCAAATGTGGACTTC. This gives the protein CASSLAMGQANVDF. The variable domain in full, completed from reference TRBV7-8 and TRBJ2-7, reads GAGVSQSPRYKVAKRGQDVALRCDPISGHVSLFWYQQALGQGPEFLTYFQNEAQLDKSGLPSDRFFAERPEGSVSTLKIQRTQQEDSAVYLCASSLAMGQANVDFGPGTRLTVT.

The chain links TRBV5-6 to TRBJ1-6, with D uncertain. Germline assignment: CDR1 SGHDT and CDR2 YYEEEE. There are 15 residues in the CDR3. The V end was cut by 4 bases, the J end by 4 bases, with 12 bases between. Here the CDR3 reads CASSGRDFYNSPLHF. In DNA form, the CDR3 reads TGTGCCAGCAGCGGCCGCGATTTTTATAATTCACCCCTCCACTTT. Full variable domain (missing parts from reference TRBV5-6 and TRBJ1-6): DAGVTQSPTHLIKTRGQQVTLRCSPKSGHDTVSWYQQALGQGPQFIFQYYEEEERQRGNFPDRFSGHQFPNYSSELNVNALLLGDSALYLCASSGRDFYNSPLHFGNGTRLTVT.

The CDR3 nucleotides are TGCGCCAGCAGCCAAGTACTTGCCGGGACAGGAGTATCTGGCTACACCTTC. Translated, it gives CASSQVLAGTGVSGYTF. The rearrangement joins TRBV4-1 to TRBJ1-2, with 8 bases that match TRBD1. V trimming: 1 base; J trimming: 7 bases; junction bases outside the gene matches: 14. The CDR3 has 17 residues. CDR1 MGHRA and CDR2 YSYEKL come from the germline V gene.

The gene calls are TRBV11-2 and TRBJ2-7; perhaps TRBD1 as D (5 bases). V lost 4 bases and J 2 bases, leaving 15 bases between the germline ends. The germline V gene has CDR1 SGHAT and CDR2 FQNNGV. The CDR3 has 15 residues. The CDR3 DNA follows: TGTGCCAGCAGCTCCTGGGGCAGGGATCCCTACGAGCAGTACTTC. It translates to CASSSWGRDPYEQYF.

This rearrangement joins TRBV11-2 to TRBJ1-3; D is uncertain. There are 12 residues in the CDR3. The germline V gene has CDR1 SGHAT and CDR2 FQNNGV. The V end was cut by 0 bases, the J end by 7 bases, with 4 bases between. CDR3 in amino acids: CASSLDRNTIYF. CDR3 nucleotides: TGTGCCAGCAGCTTAGATAGGAACACCATATATTTT.

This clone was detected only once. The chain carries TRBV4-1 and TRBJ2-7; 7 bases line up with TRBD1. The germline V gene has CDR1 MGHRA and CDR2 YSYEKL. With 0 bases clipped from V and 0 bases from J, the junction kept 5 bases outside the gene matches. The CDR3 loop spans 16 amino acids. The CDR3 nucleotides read TGCGCCAGCAGCCAAGATCTGTGGACAGGCTCCTACGAGCAGTACTTC. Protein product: CASSQDLWTGSYEQYF.

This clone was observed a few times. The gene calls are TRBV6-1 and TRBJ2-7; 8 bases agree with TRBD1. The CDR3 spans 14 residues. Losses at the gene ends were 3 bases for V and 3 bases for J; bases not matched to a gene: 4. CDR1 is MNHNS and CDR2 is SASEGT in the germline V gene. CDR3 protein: CASSEGQVLYEQYF. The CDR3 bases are TGTGCCAGCAGTGAGGGACAGGTCCTCTACGAGCAGTACTTC.

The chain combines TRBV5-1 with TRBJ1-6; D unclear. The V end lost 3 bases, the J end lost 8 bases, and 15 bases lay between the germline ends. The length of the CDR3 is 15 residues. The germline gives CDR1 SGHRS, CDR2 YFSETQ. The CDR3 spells CASSSSADPYSPLHF. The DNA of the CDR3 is TGCGCCAGCAGCTCATCGGCGGATCCTTATTCACCCCTCCACTTT. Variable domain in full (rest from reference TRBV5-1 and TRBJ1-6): KAGVTQTPRYLIKTRGQQVTLSCSPISGHRSVSWYQQTPGQGLQFLFEYFSETQRNKGNFPGRFSGRQFSNSRSEMNVSTLELGDSALYLCASSSSADPYSPLHFGNGTRLTVT.

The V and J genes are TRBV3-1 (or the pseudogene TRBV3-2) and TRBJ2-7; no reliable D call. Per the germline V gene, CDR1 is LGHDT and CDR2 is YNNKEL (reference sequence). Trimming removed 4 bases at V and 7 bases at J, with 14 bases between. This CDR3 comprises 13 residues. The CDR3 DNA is TGTGCCAGCAGCCCGCGTAATCTGGGAGAGCAGTACTTC. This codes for CASSPRNLGEQYF.

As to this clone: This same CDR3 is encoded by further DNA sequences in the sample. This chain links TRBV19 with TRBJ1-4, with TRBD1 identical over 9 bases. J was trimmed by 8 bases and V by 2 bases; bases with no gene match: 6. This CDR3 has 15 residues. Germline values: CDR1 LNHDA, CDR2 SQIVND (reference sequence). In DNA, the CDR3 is TGTGCCAGTAGTATACTTGGGACAGGGAACGAAAAACTGTTTTTT. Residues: CASSILGTGNEKLFF.

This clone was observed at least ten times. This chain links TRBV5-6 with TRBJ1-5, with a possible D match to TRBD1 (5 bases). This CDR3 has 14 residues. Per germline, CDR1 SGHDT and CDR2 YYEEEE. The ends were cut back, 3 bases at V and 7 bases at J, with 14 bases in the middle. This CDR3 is CASSSTSGGQPQHF. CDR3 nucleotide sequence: TGTGCCAGCAGCTCCACTTCGGGGGGACAGCCCCAGCATTTT.

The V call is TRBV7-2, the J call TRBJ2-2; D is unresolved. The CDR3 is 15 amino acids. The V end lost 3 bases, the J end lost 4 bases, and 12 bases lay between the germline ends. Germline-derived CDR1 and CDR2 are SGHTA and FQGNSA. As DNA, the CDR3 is TGTGCCAGCAGCTTCGCAGATCGCTTCACCGGGGAGCTGTTTTTT. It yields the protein CASSFADRFTGELFF.

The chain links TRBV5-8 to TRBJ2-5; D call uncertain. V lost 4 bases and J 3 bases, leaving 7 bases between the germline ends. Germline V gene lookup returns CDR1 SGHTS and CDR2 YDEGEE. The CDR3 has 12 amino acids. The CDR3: CASSPVEETQYF. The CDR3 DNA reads TGTGCCAGCAGCCCAGTAGAAGAGACCCAGTACTTC.

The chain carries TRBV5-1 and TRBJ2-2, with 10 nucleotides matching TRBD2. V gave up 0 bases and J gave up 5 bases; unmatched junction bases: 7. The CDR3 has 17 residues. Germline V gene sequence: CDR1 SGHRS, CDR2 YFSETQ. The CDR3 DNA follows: TGCGCCAGCAGCTTGGCCCCGATAGCGGGGGGAACCGGGGAGCTGTTTTTT. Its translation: CASSLAPIAGGTGELFF.

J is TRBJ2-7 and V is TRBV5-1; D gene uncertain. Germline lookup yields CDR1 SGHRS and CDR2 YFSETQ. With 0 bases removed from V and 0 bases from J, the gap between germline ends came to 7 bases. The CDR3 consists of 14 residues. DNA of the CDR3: TGCGCCAGCAGCTTGGCGGGTAACTCCTACGAGCAGTACTTC. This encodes CASSLAGNSYEQYF.

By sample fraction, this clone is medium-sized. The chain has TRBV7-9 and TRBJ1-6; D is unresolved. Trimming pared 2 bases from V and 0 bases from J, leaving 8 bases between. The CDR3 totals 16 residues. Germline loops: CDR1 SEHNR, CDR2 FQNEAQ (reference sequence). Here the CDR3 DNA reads TGTGCCAGCAGCTTACTGGGGAGCTCCTATAATTCACCCCTCCACTTT. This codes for CASSLLGSSYNSPLHF.

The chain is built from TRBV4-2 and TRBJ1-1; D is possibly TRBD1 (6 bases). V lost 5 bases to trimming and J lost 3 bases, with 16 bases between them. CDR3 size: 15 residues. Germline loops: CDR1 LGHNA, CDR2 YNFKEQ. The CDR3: CASSSGGTTDTEAFF. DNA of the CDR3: TGTGCCAGCAGCTCGGGGGGGACAACGGACACTGAAGCTTTCTTT.

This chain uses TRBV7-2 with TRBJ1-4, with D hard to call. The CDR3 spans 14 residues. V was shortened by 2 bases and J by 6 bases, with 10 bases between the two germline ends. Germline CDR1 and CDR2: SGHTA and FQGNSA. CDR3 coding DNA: TGTGCCAGCAGCTTACTCCCGGGCTATGAAAAACTGTTTTTT. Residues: CASSLLPGYEKLFF.

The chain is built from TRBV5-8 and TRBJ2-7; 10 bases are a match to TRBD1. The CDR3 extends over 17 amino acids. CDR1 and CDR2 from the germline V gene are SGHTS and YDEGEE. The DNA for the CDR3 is TGTGCGATAGACCAGCAGCTTGAGAAGGTTGGGGGACAGGGGAAGTACTTC. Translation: CAIDQQLEKVGGQGKYF.